This TCR beta chain appears in the sequencing data of a study of blood T cell repertoires in COVID-19. About the research overall: Material from acute and convalescent COVID-19 was sourced from the United States, Italy and Spain. T cells, B-cell-depleted T cells, or PBMCs supplied cDNA or gDNA.

In the authors' methods: It was from reference gene primer amplification that nucleated cell counts were estimated. TCRdb keeps only in-frame clones here, not all; method: immunoSEQ multiplex PCR. D and trimming were read from the DNA, whereas the V and J calls and clone size are those reported in that table. The sample holds hundreds of thousands of clones, 75% to 90% seen once. The V gene's germline CDR1 is SGHNT and CDR2 YYREEE (reference sequence). V was shortened by 4 bases and J by 2 bases, with 13 bases between the two germline ends. The CDR3 is 14 amino acids. The sequence came from a man aged 55 to 70 who had recovered from COVID-19. J is TRBJ2-7 and V is TRBV5-4; D gene uncertain. Sequenced material: peripheral blood. CDR3 sequence (DNA): TGTGCCAGCAGCCCTAGGCCGCTCCCCTACGAGCAGTACTTC. Amino acids: CASSPRPLPYEQYF.